This TCR beta chain was observed in a study of T-cell reconstitution after alpha-beta-depleted transplantation in children. Study outcomes and limitations: By about two months after transplant, alpha-beta T cells reportedly arose from several hundred graft clones that had expanded.

Preparation of the TCRbeta library involved a method that used unique molecular identifiers. TCRdb re-called the PCR reads through MiXCR, storing one row per CDR3 protein. The sample lists roughly 300,000 distinct CDR3 sequences; under 14% were seen once. The sample holds many counts of this clonotype. Its target is not known. The germline V gene has CDR1 LGHDT and CDR2 YNNKEL (reference sequence). This CDR3 has 15 amino acids. V lost 1 base and J 6 bases, leaving 13 bases between the germline ends. Sequences were derived from peripheral blood, sampled 180 days after TCRalphabeta/CD19-depleted stem cell transplant. The chain uses TRBV3-1 and TRBJ1-5; D is ambiguous. This receptor was obtained from a male patient aged 2 to 10 who had a stem cell transplant for chronic granulomatous disease, so the T cells may come from the graft donor. The CDR3 region has the DNA TGTGCCAGCAGCCAAGTTCCGGGAGGCGGTCAGCCCCAGCATTTT. Its translation is CASSQVPGGGQPQHF.